This passage covers 27 T cell receptor beta chains from one sample sequenced in a study of T cell responses to AZD1222 COVID-19 vaccine. Profiling relied on immunoSEQ multiplex PCR, and the TCRdb table lists in-frame clones only, not all of them. The sample records more than 80,000 clones, 92% being singletons. Sequencing used peripheral blood, obtained 28 days after the second AZD1222 dose. These receptor sequences come from an adult who received the AZD1222 COVID-19 vaccine.

This rearrangement joins TRBV5-4 to TRBJ2-1, with 9 positions matching TRBD1. Germline assignment: CDR1 SGHNT and CDR2 YYREEE (reference sequence). This CDR3 has 17 residues. With 0 bases clipped from V and 4 bases from J, the junction kept 8 bases outside the gene matches. The CDR3 coding sequence is TGTGCCAGCAGCTTGGGAGGGGGACAGGGCCTTTACAATGAGCAGTTCTTC. It encodes CASSLGGGQGLYNEQFF.

The chain has TRBV5-6 and TRBJ1-2, with D maybe TRBD1 (5 bases). V lost 0 bases and J 7 bases, leaving 13 bases between the germline ends. Germline CDR1 is SGHDT and CDR2 is YYEEEE. This CDR3 has 14 amino acids. The CDR3 loop reads CASSLGPGPRGYTF. CDR3 in DNA: TGTGCCAGCAGCTTGGGGCCAGGGCCTCGTGGCTACACCTTC.

This sequence joins TRBV4-2 and TRBJ1-2; 7 bases align to TRBD1. The CDR3 runs 13 residues. Trimming at V came to 5 bases and at J to 8 bases, leaving 8 bases not matched to a gene. Germline CDR1 LGHNA, CDR2 YNFKEQ. CDR3 coding DNA: TGTGCCAGCAGCACCCCGACAGGGTTCGGCTACACCTTC. This codes for CASSTPTGFGYTF.

V and J are TRBV2 and TRBJ1-1; D is unresolved. CDR1 and CDR2 from the germline V gene are SNHLY and FYNNEI. Deletions cut 7 bases from V and 2 bases from J, with 8 bases between. The length of the CDR3 is 12 residues. The CDR3 here is CASMSRNTEAFF. The CDR3 nucleotides read TGTGCCAGCATGAGTCGAAACACTGAAGCTTTCTTT.

V and J are TRBV7-9 and TRBJ1-2; 8 bases line up with TRBD1. Germline V CDR1 and CDR2: SEHNR, FQNEAQ (reference sequence). The V segment lost 2 bases and the J segment 5 bases; nucleotides outside the gene matches: 10. The CDR3 runs to 16 residues. CDR3 in amino acids: CASSLKGQGQWYGYTF. CDR3 bases: TGTGCCAGCAGCTTAAAAGGACAGGGCCAGTGGTATGGCTACACCTTC.

V usage is TRBV4-2 and J usage is TRBJ1-6; 8 bases agree with TRBD1. J gave up 1 base and V 1 base, and 6 bases lay outside the gene matches. There are 18 residues in the CDR3. Per germline, CDR1 LGHNA and CDR2 YNFKEQ. CDR3 sequence: CASSQVGQGSSYNSPLHF. DNA of the CDR3: TGTGCCAGCAGCCAAGTCGGACAGGGAAGTTCCTATAATTCACCCCTCCACTTT.

The chain carries TRBV5-1 and TRBJ1-1; D call uncertain. Trimming shortened V by 6 bases and J by 4 bases, and 13 bases separated the two germline ends. The CDR3 contains 13 residues. CDR1 and CDR2 from the germline V gene are SGHRS and YFSETQ. For the CDR3, the DNA is TGCGCCAGCAAACAGATTGTAGGCACTGAAGCTTTCTTT. Its protein product is CASKQIVGTEAFF. Based on the CDR3 plus reference TRBV5-1 and TRBJ1-1, the full variable domain is KAGVTQTPRYLIKTRGQQVTLSCSPISGHRSVSWYQQTPGQGLQFLFEYFSETQRNKGNFPGRFSGRQFSNSRSEMNVSTLELGDSALYLCASKQIVGTEAFFGQGTRLTVV.

This clone has more than one count but fewer than ten. V usage is TRBV7-2 and J usage is TRBJ2-7; D remains ambiguous. The V gene's germline CDR1 is SGHTA and CDR2 FQGNSA. Trimming pared 4 bases from V and 3 bases from J, leaving 4 bases between. The CDR3 has 11 amino acids. The CDR3 protein is CASSSFYEQYF. CDR3 bases: TGTGCCAGCAGCTCCTTCTACGAGCAGTACTTC. The full variable domain, with the rest looked up from reference TRBV7-2 and TRBJ2-7, is GAGVSQSPSNKVTEKGKDVELRCDPISGHTALYWYRQSLGQGLEFLIYFQGNSAPDKSGLPSDRFSAERTGGSVSTLTIQRTQQEDSAVYLCASSSFYEQYFGPGTRLTVT.

This clone was picked up one time. The J gene is TRBJ1-6, the V gene TRBV7-2; TRBD1 aligns across 7 bases. CDR3 length equals 15 residues. The junction had 9 bases not matched to a gene; V was cut back by 3 bases and J by 10 bases. The germline gives CDR1 SGHTA, CDR2 FQGNSA. The CDR3 here is CASSFNRGEGSPLHF. CDR3 sequence (DNA): TGTGCCAGCAGCTTTAACAGGGGTGAGGGATCACCCCTCCACTTT.

This clone appeared a single time. This chain uses TRBV5-1 with TRBJ1-2; TRBD1 matches at 8 bases. The germline V gene has CDR1 SGHRS and CDR2 YFSETQ. The ends lost 3 bases at V and 7 bases at J; junction bases unmatched: 2. There are 12 residues in the CDR3. As DNA, the CDR3 is TGCGCCAGCAGCTCGACAGGGGCTGGCTACACCTTC. Translating it yields CASSSTGAGYTF.

The V and J genes are TRBV11-2 and TRBJ1-1; D gene unclear. V was cut by 3 bases and J by 4 bases, with 15 bases left in between. CDR1 and CDR2 (germline): SGHAT, FQNNGV. This CDR3 spans 15 amino acids. CDR3 bases: TGTGCCAGCAGCTTTGGCTACCGCCGCGGCACTGAAGCTTTCTTT. It encodes CASSFGYRRGTEAFF. The full variable domain, rest sourced from reference TRBV11-2 and TRBJ1-1, is EAGVAQSPRYKIIEKRQSVAFWCNPISGHATLYWYQQILGQGPKLLIQFQNNGVVDDSQLPKDRFSAERLKGVDSTLKIQPAKLEDSAVYLCASSFGYRRGTEAFFGQGTRLTVV.

This chain uses TRBV6-5 with TRBJ1-5, with D uncertain. Per germline, CDR1 MNHEY and CDR2 SVGAGI. V was trimmed by 5 bases and J by 7 bases, leaving 15 bases between them. The CDR3 is 14 amino acids. The CDR3 protein is CASSPRREGQPQHF. CDR3 sequence (DNA): TGTGCCAGCAGTCCACGACGGGAAGGGCAGCCCCAGCATTTT.

CDR3 nucleotide sequence: TGTGCCAGCAGCTTAGCGGGGGCGGGAGAGACCCAGTACTTC. It specifies CASSLAGAGETQYF. V and J are TRBV7-3 and TRBJ2-5; perhaps TRBD2 as D (7 bases). Germline loops: CDR1 SGHTA, CDR2 FQGTGA. The length of the CDR3 is 14 residues. Trimming left V 2 bases short and J 4 bases short, with 11 bases between. Drawing the rest from reference TRBV7-3 and TRBJ2-5, the complete variable domain is GAGVSQTPSNKVTEKGKYVELRCDPISGHTALYWYRQSLGQGPEFLIYFQGTGAADDSGLPNDRFFAVRPEGSVSTLKIQRTERGDSAVYLCASSLAGAGETQYFGPGTRLLVL.

The V call is TRBV6-5, the J call TRBJ1-4; D unresolved. The CDR3 has 15 amino acids. Trimming left V 7 bases short and J 0 bases short, with 12 bases between. Germline V gene lookup returns CDR1 MNHEY and CDR2 SVGAGI. The CDR3, as DNA: TGTGCCAGCACGGGTGTCGGAGCAACTAATGAAAAACTGTTTTTT. Its translation is CASTGVGATNEKLFF.

The chain employs TRBV14 and TRBJ2-1; D uncertain. There are 11 residues in the CDR3. The germline V gene has CDR1 SGHDN and CDR2 FVKESK. V was trimmed by 2 bases and J by 10 bases, leaving 6 bases between them. The CDR3 DNA reads TGTGCCAGCAGCCAAACCCGGGAGCAGTTCTTC. As protein: CASSQTREQFF.

The chain recombines TRBV2 with TRBJ2-1, with 9 bases that match TRBD1. J was trimmed by 8 bases and V by 8 bases; bases with no gene match: 16. This CDR3 comprises 16 residues. Germline-derived CDR1 and CDR2 are SNHLY and FYNNEI. The CDR3 nucleotides are TGTGCCAGCGGCCGCGCTACGGGACAGGGCGCGGATGAGCAGTTCTTC. It specifies CASGRATGQGADEQFF.

The CDR3 nucleotides read TGTGCCAGTGAACCGGGAAATATTAATGAAAAACTGTTTTTT. Encoded protein: CASEPGNINEKLFF. The V call is TRBV6-5, the J call TRBJ1-4, with no clear D. From germline, CDR1 is MNHEY and CDR2 SVGAGI. This CDR3 comprises 14 residues. The V end lost 9 bases, the J end lost 4 bases, and 15 bases lay between the germline ends.

The gene calls are TRBV19 and TRBJ1-1, with 11 bases identical to TRBD1. Trimming at V came to 3 bases and at J to 7 bases, leaving 10 bases not matched to a gene. The CDR3 length is 16 residues. Germline assignment: CDR1 LNHDA and CDR2 SQIVND (reference sequence). CDR3 in amino acids: CASSIPGTGGLFEAFF. CDR3 DNA: TGTGCCAGTAGTATCCCCGGGACAGGGGGTCTGTTTGAAGCTTTCTTT.

In its sample, this clone was seen a few times. The J gene is TRBJ1-2, the V gene TRBV7-2, with 8 bases fitting TRBD1. The CDR3 length is 13 residues. The junction had 3 bases not matched to a gene; V was cut back by 2 bases and J by 7 bases. CDR1 is SGHTA and CDR2 is FQGNSA in the germline V gene. The CDR3 here is CASSLPGGIGYTF. In DNA form, the CDR3 reads TGTGCCAGCAGCTTACCAGGGGGCATTGGCTACACCTTC. The complete variable domain, with remaining parts taken from reference TRBV7-2 and TRBJ1-2, reads GAGVSQSPSNKVTEKGKDVELRCDPISGHTALYWYRQSLGQGLEFLIYFQGNSAPDKSGLPSDRFSAERTGGSVSTLTIQRTQQEDSAVYLCASSLPGGIGYTFGSGTRLTVV.

The V and J genes are TRBV24-1 and TRBJ2-7, with D maybe TRBD2 (5 bases). Trimming left V 0 bases short and J 0 bases short, with 26 bases between. The CDR3 has 21 residues. CDR1 and CDR2 (germline): KGHDR, SFDVKD. DNA of the CDR3: TGTGCCACCAGTGATTTGAGGGCAGGCCCCCTTTCTAGCCGGATCTCCTACGAGCAGTACTTC. Protein product: CATSDLRAGPLSSRISYEQYF.

V is TRBV19 and J is TRBJ2-3, with D hard to call. In germline, CDR1 is LNHDA, CDR2 SQIVND (reference sequence). V dropped 5 bases and J dropped 7 bases, with 19 bases sitting between them. The CDR3 consists of 15 residues. CDR3 in DNA: TGTGCCAGTAGTCGTACCTCGGACCTCCTGAATACGCAGTATTTT. Encoded protein: CASSRTSDLLNTQYF.

The chain employs TRBV7-2 and TRBJ2-1; TRBD1 is a possible D gene (5 bases). The CDR3 is 14 residues long. Deletions cut 6 bases from V and 6 bases from J, with 15 bases between. The V gene's germline CDR1 is SGHTA and CDR2 FQGNSA. CDR3: CASRLGLGFNEQFF. The CDR3 DNA sequence: TGTGCCAGCAGACTGGGGCTCGGATTCAATGAGCAGTTCTTC.

The genes are TRBV11-3 and TRBJ1-2; D uncertain. CDR1 SGHNT and CDR2 YENEEA come from the germline V gene. The V gene lost 5 bases and the J gene lost 12 bases, with 7 bases spanning the gap. The CDR3 spans 9 residues. The CDR3 sequence: CASSIRHTF. CDR3 DNA: TGTGCCAGCAGCATTAGGCACACCTTC.

V gene TRBV5-6 combines with J gene TRBJ1-2, with TRBD1 matching over 8 bases. The CDR3 covers 17 residues. The ends lost 4 bases at V and 4 bases at J; junction bases unmatched: 15. The germline CDR1 and CDR2 sequences are SGHDT and YYEEEE. The CDR3 region is CASSGGDRMDLGYGYTF. CDR3 in DNA: TGTGCCAGCAGCGGAGGGGACAGGATGGATTTAGGCTATGGCTACACCTTC.

This chain connects TRBV2 to TRBJ1-5, with unresolved D. V lost 11 bases and J 7 bases, leaving 21 bases between the germline ends. Germline V gives CDR1 SNHLY, CDR2 FYNNEI. The CDR3 is made up of 14 amino acids. The CDR3 DNA is TGTGCCTCCAGAGGGCAGTCCGGGTGGCAGCCCCAGCATTTT. The encoded protein is CASRGQSGWQPQHF.

The rearrangement uses TRBV6-5 and TRBJ1-2; D uncertain. The CDR3 has 10 amino acids. The germline V gene has CDR1 MNHEY and CDR2 SVGAGI. The V end lost 10 bases, the J end lost 4 bases, and 7 bases lay between the germline ends. The CDR3 bases are TGTGCCACCCGGGGCTATGGCTACACCTTC. Translated, it gives CATRGYGYTF.

The chain employs TRBV28 and TRBJ1-3; D not certain. Germline-derived CDR1 and CDR2 are MDHEN and SYDVKM. The CDR3 has 15 residues. V was shortened by 5 bases and J by 0 bases, with 11 bases between the two germline ends. CDR3 region: CASSMSGPSGNTIYF. CDR3 in DNA: TGTGCCAGCAGTATGTCAGGCCCCTCTGGAAACACCATATATTTT.